A few counts support the clone carrying this TCR beta chain. Using a J-beta primer mix together with a sample-barcoded 5' primer, a second PCR was run for roughly 6 to 12 cycles. TCRdb re-called the 5' RACE reads with MiXCR, one entry per CDR3 protein. The sample lists approximately 800,000 distinct CDR3 sequences; just over 55% were seen once. Trimming stripped 0 bases from V and 3 bases from J, with 9 bases between. Per germline, CDR1 LNHNV and CDR2 YYDKDF (reference sequence). CDR3 length: 14 amino acids. The data belong to a study of blood T cells in healthy people across ages. The receptor was derived from a man aged 35 to 55 in good health. The sequenced material came from blood. This chain connects TRBV15 to TRBJ2-7; D is uncertain. The DNA for the CDR3 is TGTGCCACCAGCAGAGATCTATCGGACTACGAGCAGTACTTC. Residues: CATSRDLSDYEQYF.